The present TCR beta chain was sequenced within a study of blood T cells in healthy people across ages. A second 7 to 11 cycle PCR used barcoded and J-beta primers. TCRdb reprocessed the 5' RACE reads with MiXCR, giving one entry per CDR3 protein. This sample has around 990,000 distinct CDR3 sequences; about two fifths occur once, and the top ten carry about 12%. At least ten counts were recorded for this clonotype. Its antigen is still unknown. Study-level points and caveats: There was no known CMV status for donors, so expanded clonotype changes were possibly confounded.

The sequence derives from a young man in good health. The sample was blood.

CDR3 loop: CSVGPQGSNIQYF. The CDR3 nucleotides are TGCAGCGTTGGGCCCCAGGGATCAAACATTCAGTACTTC. V is TRBV29-1 and J is TRBJ2-4, with TRBD1 as a possible D gene (5 bases). This CDR3 is built from 13 residues. V lost 4 bases and J lost 6, with 13 bases in between. Germline loops: CDR1 SQVTM, CDR2 ANQGSEA.